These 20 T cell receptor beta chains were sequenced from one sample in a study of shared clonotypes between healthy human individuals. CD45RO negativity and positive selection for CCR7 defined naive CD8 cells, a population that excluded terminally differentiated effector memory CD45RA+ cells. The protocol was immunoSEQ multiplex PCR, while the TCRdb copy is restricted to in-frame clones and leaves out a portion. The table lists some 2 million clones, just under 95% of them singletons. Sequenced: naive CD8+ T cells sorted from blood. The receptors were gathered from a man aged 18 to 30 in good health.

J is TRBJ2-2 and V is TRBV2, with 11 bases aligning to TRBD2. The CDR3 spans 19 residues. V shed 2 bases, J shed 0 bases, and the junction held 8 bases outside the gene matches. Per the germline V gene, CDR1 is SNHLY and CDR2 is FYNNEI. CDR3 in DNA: TGTGCCAGCAGTGAACCCGGGACTAGCGGCCCTGCGAACACCGGGGAGCTGTTTTTT. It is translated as CASSEPGTSGPANTGELFF.

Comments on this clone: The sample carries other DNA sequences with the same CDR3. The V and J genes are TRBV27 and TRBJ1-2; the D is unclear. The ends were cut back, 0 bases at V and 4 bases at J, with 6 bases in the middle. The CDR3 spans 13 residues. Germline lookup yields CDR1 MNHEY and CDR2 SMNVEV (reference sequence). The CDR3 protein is CASSLSGFYGYTF. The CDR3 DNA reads TGTGCCAGCAGTTTATCTGGTTTCTATGGCTACACCTTC.

CDR3: CASSRGVAVSYEQYF. DNA for the CDR3: TGTGCCAGCAGCCGAGGAGTAGCGGTTTCATACGAGCAGTACTTC. The chain combines TRBV7-8 with TRBJ2-7, with D perhaps matching TRBD2 (6 bases). The CDR3 covers 15 residues. Between the trimmed V and J ends, which lost 5 bases and 4 bases, there was a span of 18 bases. Germline assignment: CDR1 SGHVS and CDR2 FQNEAQ.

CDR3 loop: CASSWVGEQYF. The CDR3 coding sequence is TGTGCCAGCAGCTGGGTGGGGGAGCAGTACTTC. The rearrangement uses TRBV7-9 and TRBJ2-7; D remains unclear. V shed 4 bases and J shed 7 bases, with 8 bases lying between them. The CDR3 has 11 amino acids. CDR1 SEHNR and CDR2 FQNEAQ come from the germline V gene (reference sequence).

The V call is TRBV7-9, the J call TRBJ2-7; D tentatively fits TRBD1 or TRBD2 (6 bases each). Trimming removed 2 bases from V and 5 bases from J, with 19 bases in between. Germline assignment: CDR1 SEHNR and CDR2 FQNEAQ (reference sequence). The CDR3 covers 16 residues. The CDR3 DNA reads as TGTGCCAGCAGCTTATCACCGGGCGGGACAAAGGACGAGCAGTACTTC. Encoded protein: CASSLSPGGTKDEQYF. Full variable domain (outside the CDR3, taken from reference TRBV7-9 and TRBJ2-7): DTGVSQNPRHKITKRGQNVTFRCDPISEHNRLYWYRQTLGQGPEFLTYFQNEAQLEKSRLLSDRFSAERPKGSFSTLEIQRTEQGDSAMYLCASSLSPGGTKDEQYFGPGTRLTVT.

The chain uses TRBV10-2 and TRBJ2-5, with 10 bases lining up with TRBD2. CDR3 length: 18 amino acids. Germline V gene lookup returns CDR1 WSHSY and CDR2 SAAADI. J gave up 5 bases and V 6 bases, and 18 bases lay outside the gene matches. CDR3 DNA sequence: TGCGCCAGCAGCGACCTTTTCGGACTAGCGGAGGGGGTGGAGACCCAGTACTTC. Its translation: CASSDLFGLAEGVETQYF.

The CDR3 sequence: CASSSIPLAGVGTQYF. CDR3 coding DNA: TGTGCCAGCAGTTCCATCCCCCTAGCGGGAGTGGGGACCCAGTACTTC. The rearrangement uses TRBV6-6 and TRBJ2-5; 10 bases map to TRBD2. V was pared by 4 bases and J by 7 bases, with 12 bases of the junction left unmatched. The CDR3 loop spans 16 amino acids. From germline, CDR1 is MNHNY and CDR2 SVGAGI (reference sequence).

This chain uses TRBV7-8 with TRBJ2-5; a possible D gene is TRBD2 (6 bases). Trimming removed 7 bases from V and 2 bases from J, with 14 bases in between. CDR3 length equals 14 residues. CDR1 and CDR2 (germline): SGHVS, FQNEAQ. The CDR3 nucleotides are TGTGCCAGCACCCCTCCTAGCGCACAAGAGACCCAGTACTTC. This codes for CASTPPSAQETQYF. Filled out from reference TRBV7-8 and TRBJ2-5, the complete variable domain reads GAGVSQSPRYKVAKRGQDVALRCDPISGHVSLFWYQQALGQGPEFLTYFQNEAQLDKSGLPSDRFFAERPEGSVSTLKIQRTQQEDSAVYLCASTPPSAQETQYFGPGTRLLVL.

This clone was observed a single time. The DNA of the CDR3 is TGTGCCAGCAGCTTAATCTCAGATACGCAGTATTTT. It specifies CASSLISDTQYF. This chain joins TRBV7-2 and TRBJ2-3, with D hard to call. The length of the CDR3 is 12 residues. The germline gives CDR1 SGHTA, CDR2 FQGNSA. Trimming took 2 bases from V and 4 from J, leaving 4 bases between them.

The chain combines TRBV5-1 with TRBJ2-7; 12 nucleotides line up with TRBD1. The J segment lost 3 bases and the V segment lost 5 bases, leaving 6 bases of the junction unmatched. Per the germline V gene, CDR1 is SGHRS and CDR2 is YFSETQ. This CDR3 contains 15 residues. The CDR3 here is CASSEGQGAIYEQYF. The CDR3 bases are TGCGCCAGCAGTGAGGGACAGGGGGCAATCTACGAGCAGTACTTC.

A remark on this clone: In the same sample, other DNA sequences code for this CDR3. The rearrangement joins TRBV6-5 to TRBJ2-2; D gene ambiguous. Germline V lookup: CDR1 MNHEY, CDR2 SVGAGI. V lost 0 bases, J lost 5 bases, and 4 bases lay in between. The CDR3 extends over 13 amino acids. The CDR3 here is CASSYSGTGELFF. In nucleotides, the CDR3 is TGTGCCAGCAGTTACTCGGGGACCGGGGAGCTGTTTTTT.

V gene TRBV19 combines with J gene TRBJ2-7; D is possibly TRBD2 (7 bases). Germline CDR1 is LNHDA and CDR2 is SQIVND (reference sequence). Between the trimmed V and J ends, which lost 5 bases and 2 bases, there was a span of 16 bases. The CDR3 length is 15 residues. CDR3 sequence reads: CASSPRGGPPYEQYF. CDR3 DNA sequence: TGTGCCAGTAGTCCAAGGGGGGGGCCCCCCTACGAGCAGTACTTC.

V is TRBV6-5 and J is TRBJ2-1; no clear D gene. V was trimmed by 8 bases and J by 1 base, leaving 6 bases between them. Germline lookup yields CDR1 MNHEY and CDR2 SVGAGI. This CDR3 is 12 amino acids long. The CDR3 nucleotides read TGTGCCAGCGGGATGTCCTACAATGAGCAGTTCTTC. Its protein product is CASGMSYNEQFF.

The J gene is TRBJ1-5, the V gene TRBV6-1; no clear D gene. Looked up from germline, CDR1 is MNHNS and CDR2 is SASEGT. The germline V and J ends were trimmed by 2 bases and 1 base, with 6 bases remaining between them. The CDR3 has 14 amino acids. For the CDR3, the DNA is TGTGCCAGCAGTGAATGGCAGAGCAATCAGCCCCAGCATTTT. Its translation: CASSEWQSNQPQHF.

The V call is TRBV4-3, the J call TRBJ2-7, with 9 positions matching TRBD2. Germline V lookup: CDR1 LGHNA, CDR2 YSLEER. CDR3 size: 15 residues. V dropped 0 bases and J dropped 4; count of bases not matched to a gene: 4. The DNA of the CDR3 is TGCGCCAGCAGCCAAGATGGTCTAGCGGGGTACGAGCAGTACTTC. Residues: CASSQDGLAGYEQYF.

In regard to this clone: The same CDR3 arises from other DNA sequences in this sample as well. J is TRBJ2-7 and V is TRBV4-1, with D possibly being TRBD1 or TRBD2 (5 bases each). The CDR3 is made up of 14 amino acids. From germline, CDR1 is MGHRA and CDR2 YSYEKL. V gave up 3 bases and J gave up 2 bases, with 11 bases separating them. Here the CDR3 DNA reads TGCGCCAGCAGCCAGAGGGACCGTACCTACGAGCAGTACTTC. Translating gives CASSQRDRTYEQYF.

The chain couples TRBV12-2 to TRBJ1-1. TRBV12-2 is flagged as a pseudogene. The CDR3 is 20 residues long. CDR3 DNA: TGTGCAAGTCGCTTAGCCAGTTTGAGGGGCCTTCCGTTCATGAACACTGAAGCTTTCTTT. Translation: CASRLASLRGLPFMNTEAFF.

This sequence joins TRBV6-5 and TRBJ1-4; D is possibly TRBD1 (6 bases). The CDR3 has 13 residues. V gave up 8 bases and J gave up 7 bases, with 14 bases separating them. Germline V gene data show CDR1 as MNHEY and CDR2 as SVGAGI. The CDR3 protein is CASYQGLGEKLFF. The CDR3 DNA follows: TGTGCCAGCTATCAGGGGTTGGGTGAAAAACTGTTTTTT.

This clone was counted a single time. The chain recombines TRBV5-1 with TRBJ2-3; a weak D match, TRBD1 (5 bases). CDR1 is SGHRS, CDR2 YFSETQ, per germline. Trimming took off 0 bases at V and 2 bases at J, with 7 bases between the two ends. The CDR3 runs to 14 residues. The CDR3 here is CASSLVDTTDTQYF. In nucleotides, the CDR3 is TGCGCCAGCAGCTTGGTGGACACCACAGATACGCAGTATTTT.

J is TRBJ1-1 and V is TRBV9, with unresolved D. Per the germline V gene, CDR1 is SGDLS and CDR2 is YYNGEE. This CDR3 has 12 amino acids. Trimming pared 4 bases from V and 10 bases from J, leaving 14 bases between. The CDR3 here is CASSPAADAAFF. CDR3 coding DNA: TGTGCCAGCAGCCCAGCGGCAGATGCAGCTTTCTTT. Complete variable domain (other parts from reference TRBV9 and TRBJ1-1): DSGVTQTPKHLITATGQRVTLRCSPRSGDLSVYWYQQSLDQGLQFLIQYYNGEERAKGNILERFSAQQFPDLHSELNLSSLELGDSALYFCASSPAADAAFFGQGTRLTVV.